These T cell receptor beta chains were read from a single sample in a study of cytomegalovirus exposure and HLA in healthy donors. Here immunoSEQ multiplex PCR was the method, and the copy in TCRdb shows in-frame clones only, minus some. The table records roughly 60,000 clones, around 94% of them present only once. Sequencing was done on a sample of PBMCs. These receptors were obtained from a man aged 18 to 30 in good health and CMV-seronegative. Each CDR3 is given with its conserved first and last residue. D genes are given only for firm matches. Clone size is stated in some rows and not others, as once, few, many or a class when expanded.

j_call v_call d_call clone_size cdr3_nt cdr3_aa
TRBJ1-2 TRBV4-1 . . TGCGCCAGCAGCCAAGAAAACACTAACTATGGCTACACCTTC CASSQENTNYGYTF
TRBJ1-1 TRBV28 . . TGTGCCAGCACCGAGAGAGGCACTGAAGCTTTCTTT CASTERGTEAFF
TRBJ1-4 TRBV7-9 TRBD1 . TGTGCCAGCAGCTTAGCGTACCGGGACAGGGGAAGTGGTGAAAAACTGTTTTTT CASSLAYRDRGSGEKLFF
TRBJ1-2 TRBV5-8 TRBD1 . TGTGCCAGCAGCCCGAAGCCGGGACAGGTCTTCTATGGCTACACCTTC CASSPKPGQVFYGYTF
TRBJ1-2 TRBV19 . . TGTGCCAGTAGTACCCTTGGCGGCGGCTACACCTTC CASSTLGGGYTF
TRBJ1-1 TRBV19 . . TGTGCCAGTAGACGTACTCCGGGAGTCTTCACTGAAGCTTTCTTT CASRRTPGVFTEAFF
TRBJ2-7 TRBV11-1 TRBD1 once TGTGCCAGCGGGGGACAGGGGGCGTACGAGCAGTACTTC CASGGQGAYEQYF
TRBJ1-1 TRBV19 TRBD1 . TGTGCCAGCACTTGGGGGACAGCTACGAACACTGAAGCTTTCTTT CASTWGTATNTEAFF
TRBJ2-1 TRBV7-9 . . TGTGCCAGCAGCTTAGAATCTAGTCATGTCCATGAGCAGTTCTTC CASSLESSHVHEQFF
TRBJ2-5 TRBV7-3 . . TGTGCCAGCAGCTTAATCGGTAGCCAAGAGACCCAGTACTTC CASSLIGSQETQYF
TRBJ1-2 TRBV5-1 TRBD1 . TGCGCCAGCGCAACAATTGGGACAGATGGTTATGGCTACACCTTC CASATIGTDGYGYTF
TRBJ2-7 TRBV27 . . TGCGTTACACAGGGAAATTACTACGAGCAGTACTTC CVTQGNYYEQYF
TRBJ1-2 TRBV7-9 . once TGTGCCAGCAGCTTCGGCCGGGACTATGGCTACACCTTC CASSFGRDYGYTF
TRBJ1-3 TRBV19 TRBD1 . TGTGCCAGTAGTATTGGACAGGGCAAAGGAAACACCATATATTTT CASSIGQGKGNTIYF
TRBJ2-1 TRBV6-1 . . TGTGCCAGCAGTGAAGCGCAGAGCGGCTACAATGAGCAGTTCTTC CASSEAQSGYNEQFF
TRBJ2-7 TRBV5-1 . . TGCGCCAGCAGCCCCGGATTGGGGGCTGTCAGGGGCGAGCAGTACTTC CASSPGLGAVRGEQYF
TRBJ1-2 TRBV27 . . TGTGCCAGCAGTCCCCGACGGCCCAGGGAGGATGGCTACACCTTC CASSPRRPREDGYTF
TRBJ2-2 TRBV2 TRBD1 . TGTGCCAGCAGTCAGCAGGGGGTTAAGAACACCGGGGAGCTGTTTTTT CASSQQGVKNTGELFF
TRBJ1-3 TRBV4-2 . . TGTGCCAGCAGCTTCCTGGACAGTGGTGGAGGAAACACCATATATTTT CASSFLDSGGGNTIYF
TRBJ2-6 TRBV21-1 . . TGTGCCAGCAGCCTACAGGGGGCTGGGGCCAACGTCCTGACTTTC CASSLQGAGANVLTF
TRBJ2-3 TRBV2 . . TGTGCCAGCAGTGAAGCGCTCGGAGGGTCAGATACGCAGTATTTT CASSEALGGSDTQYF
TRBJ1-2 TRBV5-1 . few TGCGCCAGCAGCTTGGAGGGTGGCGAGGGCTATGGCTACACCTTC CASSLEGGEGYGYTF
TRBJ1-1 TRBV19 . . TGTGCCAGTAGGCCGTCTTCAGTGACGGGGGCTGAAGCTTTCTTT CASRPSSVTGAEAFF
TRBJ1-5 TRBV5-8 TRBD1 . TGTGCCAGCAGCTTGGGACAGGGGGGGGACCAGCCCCAGCATTTT CASSLGQGGDQPQHF
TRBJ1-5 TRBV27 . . TGTGCCAGCAGCCGGGGTCCAGCGTATAGCAATCAGCCCCAGCATTTT CASSRGPAYSNQPQHF
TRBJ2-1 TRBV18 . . TGTGCCAGCTCACCACCGGGAGGACTTAAAATTAATGAGCAGTTCTTC CASSPPGGLKINEQFF
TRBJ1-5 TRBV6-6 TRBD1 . TGTGCCAGCACTACCACGGACAGGGTGGAGGATCAGCCCCAGCATTTT CASTTTDRVEDQPQHF
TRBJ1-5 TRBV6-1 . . TGTGCCAGCTCGAGGGATCAGCCCCAGCATTTT CASSRDQPQHF
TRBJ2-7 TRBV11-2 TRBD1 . TGTGCCAGCAGCTTGGACAGGGCGGTCTACGAGCAGTACTTC CASSLDRAVYEQYF
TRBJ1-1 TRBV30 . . TGTGCCTGGAGTGTACCAAGGCAGGGACTTACAGCTTTCTTT CAWSVPRQGLTAFF
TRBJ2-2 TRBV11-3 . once TGTGCCAGCAGCTTAGAGGGAGATGATGTGGGCGGGGAGCTGTTTTTT CASSLEGDDVGGELFF
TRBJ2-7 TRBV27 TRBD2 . TGTGCCAGCAGTTTGACTTTCTGGAGAAGCGGGAGTCTAGACGAGCAGTACTTC CASSLTFWRSGSLDEQYF
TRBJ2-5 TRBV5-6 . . TGTGCCAGCAGCCTCTCAGGGCTTAAAGAGACCCAGTACTTC CASSLSGLKETQYF
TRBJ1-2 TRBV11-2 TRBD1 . TGTGCCAGCAGCGTCGGGACAGGTTATGGCTACACCTTC CASSVGTGYGYTF
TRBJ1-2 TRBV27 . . TGTGCCAGCAGTTCGATTCTCAGGGAAGGGAGCTACACCTTC CASSSILREGSYTF
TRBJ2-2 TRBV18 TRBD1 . TGTGCCAGCTCACCCCCCACAGGGGGCGAGGAGCTGTTTTTT CASSPPTGGEELFF
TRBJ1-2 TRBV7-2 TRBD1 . TGTGCCAGCAGCCCGCGGACAGGGAACTATGGCTACACCTTC CASSPRTGNYGYTF
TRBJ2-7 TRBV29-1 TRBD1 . TGCAGCGTTGGCAGGGGGCTAGGCGAGCAGTACTTC CSVGRGLGEQYF
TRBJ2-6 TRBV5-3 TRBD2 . TGTGCCAGAAGCCCCTGGACTAGCTCTGGGGCCAACGTCCTGACTTTC CARSPWTSSGANVLTF
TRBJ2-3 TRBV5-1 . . TGCGCCAGCAGCCACGCTAGCTTAAGAGACGATACGCAGTATTTT CASSHASLRDDTQYF
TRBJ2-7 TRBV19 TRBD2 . TGTGCCAGCAAGGGCGGGGCTAGCGGGAGCGGAGGCTACGAGCAGTACTTC CASKGGASGSGGYEQYF
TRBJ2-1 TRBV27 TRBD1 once TGTGCCAGCAGGCTAACGACCGGGACAGCCTACAATGAGCAGTTCTTC CASRLTTGTAYNEQFF
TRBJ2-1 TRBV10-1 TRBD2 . TGCGCTACCCAGAAATTCAGCGGGAGCTCCTACAATGAGCAGTTCTTC CATQKFSGSSYNEQFF
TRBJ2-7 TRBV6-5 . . TGTGCCAGCAGGGGTAGACGGGACTCCTACGAGCAGTACTTC CASRGRRDSYEQYF
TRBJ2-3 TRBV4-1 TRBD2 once TGCGCCAGCAGCCAAGATTTGTTTTCGGGGCGGGAGTTCACAGATACGCAGTATTTT CASSQDLFSGREFTDTQYF
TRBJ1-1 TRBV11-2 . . TGTGCCAGCAGCGGGAGGGAGATGAACACTGAAGCTTTCTTT CASSGREMNTEAFF
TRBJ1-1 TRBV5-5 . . TGTGCCAGCAACCTGACCCCCCAGGGGCTCAACACTGAAGCTTTCTTT CASNLTPQGLNTEAFF
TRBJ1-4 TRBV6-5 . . TGTGCCAGCAGTCCCAGTGCAACTAATGAAAAACTGTTTTTT CASSPSATNEKLFF
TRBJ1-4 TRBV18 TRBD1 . TGTGCCAGCTCACCGAAGGACAGGGGAGGCGAAAAACTGTTTTTT CASSPKDRGGEKLFF
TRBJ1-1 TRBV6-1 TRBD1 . TGTGCCAGCAGTGGGCGACAGGGCACTGAAGCTTTCTTT CASSGRQGTEAFF
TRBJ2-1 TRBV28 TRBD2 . TGTGCCAGCAGATCGGGCGGGAGCTCCTACAATGAGCAGTTCTTC CASRSGGSSYNEQFF
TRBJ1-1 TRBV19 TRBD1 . TGTGCCAGTAGACCACAGGGGGTGAGGACTGAAGCTTTCTTT CASRPQGVRTEAFF
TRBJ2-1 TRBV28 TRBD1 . TGTGCCAGCAGTATGGACAGGGGGCGCATTATAGAGCAGTTCTTC CASSMDRGRIIEQFF
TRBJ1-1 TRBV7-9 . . TGTGCCAGCAGCTGGGGGGGAGCTTTCTTT CASSWGGAFF
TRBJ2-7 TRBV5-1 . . TGCGCCAGCAGCTTGGATTGGGGGGACGAGCAGTACTTC CASSLDWGDEQYF